The T cell receptor (beta chain) described here comes from a study of cytotoxic CD8 clonotypes in ibrutinib-treated CLL. Whole-study findings and limits: Higher clonality was seen at ibrutinib response and a return toward baseline at progression. Public clonotypes were uncommon and contracted or stayed stable on treatment. Against age-matched healthy donors, baseline clonality ran higher and tracked circulating CD8+ T-cell counts.

Repertoires were generated with immunoSEQ multiplex PCR, while TCRdb's copy carries only in-frame clones and drops some. In the table there are about 140,000 clones, 70% to 90% of which are singletons. TCR beta libraries used around 1.8 micrograms of DNA from cryopreserved PBMCs. Germline values: CDR1 MNHEY, CDR2 SMNVEV (reference sequence). V was clipped by 6 bases and J by 2 bases; unmatched bases: 5. The length of the CDR3 is 14 residues. On this clone: The target antigen is unknown.

The receptor was isolated from a human donor with chronic lymphocytic leukemia. V and J are TRBV27 and TRBJ2-3; TRBD1 matches 7 bases. Sequenced material: PBMCs, taken after 36 months of ibrutinib treatment. CDR3 sequence reads: CASRPDRITDTQYF. CDR3 bases: TGTGCCAGCAGACCGGACAGGATCACAGATACGCAGTATTTT.